A selection of T cell receptor beta chains follows, all from one sample in a study of T-cell reconstitution after alpha-beta-depleted transplantation in children. TCRdb re-called the PCR reads with MiXCR, one entry per CDR3 protein. The sample includes 600,000 to 700,000 distinct CDR3 sequences, approximately 16% of them seen just once. The specimen was PBMCs from the stem cell graft donor, collected from the stem cell graft. The source of these receptors is a human donor who donated a stem cell graft to a child with acute myeloid leukemia. Each CDR3 is given with its conserved first and last residue.

v_call: TRBV20-1
cdr3_aa: CSALQGGNQPQHF

v_call: TRBV29-1
cdr3_aa: CSAAGVADTQYF

v_call: TRBV27
cdr3_aa: CASIPVGGSHHTEAFF

v_call: TRBV20-1
cdr3_aa: CSARPPGGSPLHF

v_call: TRBV25-1
cdr3_aa: CASSEYWGVREKLFF

v_call: TRBV28
cdr3_aa: CASSLLSGSNQPQHF

v_call: TRBV12-3/TRBV12-4
cdr3_aa: CASGGSPRNTEAFF

v_call: TRBV5-1
cdr3_aa: CASSPDLAGGSEQFF

v_call: TRBV6-1
cdr3_aa: CASTGGSTDTQYF

v_call: TRBV5-6
cdr3_aa: CASSLDKGRIGNTIYF

v_call: TRBV10-3
cdr3_aa: CAHGTSGGEQFF

v_call: TRBV25-1
cdr3_aa: CASSRGKSEAFF

v_call: TRBV5-6
cdr3_aa: CASSLGMGKDGYTF

v_call: TRBV21-1
cdr3_aa: CASSVTRFTKFGYNEQFF

v_call: TRBV6-5
cdr3_aa: CASSYGGGGYNERFF

v_call: TRBV7-9
cdr3_aa: CASSSHGQETQYF

v_call: TRBV6-1
cdr3_aa: CASSESGYPNYGYTF

v_call: TRBV20-1
cdr3_aa: CSARRELNNEQFF

v_call: TRBV9
cdr3_aa: CASSGTDFNEQFF

v_call: TRBV6-1
cdr3_aa: CASSNQGANQPQHF

v_call: TRBV12-3/TRBV12-4
cdr3_aa: CASSLTAGISSGNTIYF

v_call: TRBV27
cdr3_aa: CASRTAREAFF

v_call: TRBV20-1
cdr3_aa: CSARGQRGKGVYGYTF

v_call: TRBV28
cdr3_aa: CASSLKANSPLHF

v_call: TRBV15
cdr3_aa: CATSRDADYYNEQFF

v_call: TRBV20-1
cdr3_aa: CSASLAGNSNQPQHF

v_call: TRBV19
cdr3_aa: CASSIREVNYGYTF

v_call: TRBV20-1
cdr3_aa: CCARGTLGQDRFSNQPQHF

v_call: TRBV11-2
cdr3_aa: CASRSSGGPSGEQFF

v_call: TRBV10-3
cdr3_aa: CAISPGRRVQNTEAFF

v_call: TRBV5-1
cdr3_aa: CASSLEIMGADTQYF

v_call: TRBV15
cdr3_aa: CATSRGGGGAKLNNEQFF

v_call: TRBV10-3
cdr3_aa: CAISLDYNQPQHF

v_call: TRBV12-5
cdr3_aa: CASGLIRQELTF

v_call: TRBV12-3/TRBV12-4
cdr3_aa: CASTRTVVSYNEQFF